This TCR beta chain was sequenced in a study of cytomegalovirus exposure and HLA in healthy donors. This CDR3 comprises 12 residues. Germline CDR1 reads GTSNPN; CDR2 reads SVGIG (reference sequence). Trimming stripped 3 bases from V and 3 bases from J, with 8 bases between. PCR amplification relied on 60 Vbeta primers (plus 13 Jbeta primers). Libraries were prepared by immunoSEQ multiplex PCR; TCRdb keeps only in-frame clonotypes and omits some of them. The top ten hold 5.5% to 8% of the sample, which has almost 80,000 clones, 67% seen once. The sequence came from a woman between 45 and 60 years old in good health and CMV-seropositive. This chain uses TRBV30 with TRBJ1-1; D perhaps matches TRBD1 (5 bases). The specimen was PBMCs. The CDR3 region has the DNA TGTGCCTGGAGCGCAGGGTACACTGAAGCTTTCTTT. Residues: CAWSAGYTEAFF.